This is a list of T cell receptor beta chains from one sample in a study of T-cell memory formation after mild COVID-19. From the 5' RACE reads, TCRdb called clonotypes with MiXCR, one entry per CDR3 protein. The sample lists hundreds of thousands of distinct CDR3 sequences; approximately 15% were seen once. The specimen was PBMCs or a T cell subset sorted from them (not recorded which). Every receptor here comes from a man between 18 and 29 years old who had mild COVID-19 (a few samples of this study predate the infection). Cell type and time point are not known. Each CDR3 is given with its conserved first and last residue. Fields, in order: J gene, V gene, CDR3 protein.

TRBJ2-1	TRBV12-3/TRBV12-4	CASSQNQGADEQFF
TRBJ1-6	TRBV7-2	CASSLQAVRGAADNSPLHF
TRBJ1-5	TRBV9	CASGASGSYQPQHF
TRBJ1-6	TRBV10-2	CASRITENSPLHF
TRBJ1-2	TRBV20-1	CSARENRYGYTF
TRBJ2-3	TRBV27	CASSLGGHSTDTQYF
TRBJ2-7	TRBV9	CASSVLGASASEQYF
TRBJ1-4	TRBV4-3	CASSQGPTDDEKLFF
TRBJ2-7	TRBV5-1	CASSPSGGQGGEQYF
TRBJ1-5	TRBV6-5	CASSPGQGVPQPQHF